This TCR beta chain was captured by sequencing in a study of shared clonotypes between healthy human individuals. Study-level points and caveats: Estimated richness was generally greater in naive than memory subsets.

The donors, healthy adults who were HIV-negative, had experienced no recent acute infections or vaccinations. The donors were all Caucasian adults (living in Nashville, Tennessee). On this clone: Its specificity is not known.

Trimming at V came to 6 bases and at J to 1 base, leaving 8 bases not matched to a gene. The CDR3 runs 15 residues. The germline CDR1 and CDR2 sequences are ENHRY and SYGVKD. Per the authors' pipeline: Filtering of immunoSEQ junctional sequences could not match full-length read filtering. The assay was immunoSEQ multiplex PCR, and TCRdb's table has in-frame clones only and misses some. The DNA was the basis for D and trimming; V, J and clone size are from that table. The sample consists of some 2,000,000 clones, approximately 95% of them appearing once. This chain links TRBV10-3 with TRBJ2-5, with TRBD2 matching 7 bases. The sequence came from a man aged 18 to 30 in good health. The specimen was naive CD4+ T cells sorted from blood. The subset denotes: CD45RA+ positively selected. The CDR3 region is CAIRGGSGPQETQYF. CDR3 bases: TGTGCCATCAGGGGCGGGAGCGGCCCCCAAGAGACCCAGTACTTC.